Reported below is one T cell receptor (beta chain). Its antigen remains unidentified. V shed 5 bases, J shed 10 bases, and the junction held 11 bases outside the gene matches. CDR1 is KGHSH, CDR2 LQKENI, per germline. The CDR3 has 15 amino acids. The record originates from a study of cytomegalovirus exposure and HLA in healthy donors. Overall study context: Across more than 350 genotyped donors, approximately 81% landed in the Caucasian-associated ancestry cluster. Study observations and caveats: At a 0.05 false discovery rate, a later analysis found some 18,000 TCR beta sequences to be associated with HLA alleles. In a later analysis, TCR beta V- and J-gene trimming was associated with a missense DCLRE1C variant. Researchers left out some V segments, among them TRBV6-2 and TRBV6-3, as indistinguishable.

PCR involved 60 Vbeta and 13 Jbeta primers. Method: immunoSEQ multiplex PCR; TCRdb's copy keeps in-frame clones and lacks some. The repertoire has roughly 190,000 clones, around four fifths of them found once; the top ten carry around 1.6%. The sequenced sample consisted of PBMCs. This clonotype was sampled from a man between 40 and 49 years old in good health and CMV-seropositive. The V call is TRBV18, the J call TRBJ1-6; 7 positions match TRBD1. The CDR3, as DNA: TGTGCCAGCTCAAACCGACAGGGAGGAGAATCACCCCTCCACTTT. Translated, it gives CASSNRQGGESPLHF.